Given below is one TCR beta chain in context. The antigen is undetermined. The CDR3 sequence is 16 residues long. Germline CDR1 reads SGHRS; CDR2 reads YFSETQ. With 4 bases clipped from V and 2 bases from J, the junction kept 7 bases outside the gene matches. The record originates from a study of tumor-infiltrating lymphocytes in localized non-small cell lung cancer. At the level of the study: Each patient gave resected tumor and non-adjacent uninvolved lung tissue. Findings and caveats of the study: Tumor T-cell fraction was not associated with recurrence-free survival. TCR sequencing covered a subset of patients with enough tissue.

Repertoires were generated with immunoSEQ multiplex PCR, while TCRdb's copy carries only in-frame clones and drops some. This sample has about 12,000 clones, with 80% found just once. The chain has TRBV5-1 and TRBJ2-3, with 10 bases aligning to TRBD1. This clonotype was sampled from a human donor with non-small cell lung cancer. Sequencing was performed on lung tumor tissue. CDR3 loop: CASSPRTGGNTDTQYF. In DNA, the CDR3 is TGCGCCAGCAGCCCCAGGACAGGGGGAAACACAGATACGCAGTATTTT.